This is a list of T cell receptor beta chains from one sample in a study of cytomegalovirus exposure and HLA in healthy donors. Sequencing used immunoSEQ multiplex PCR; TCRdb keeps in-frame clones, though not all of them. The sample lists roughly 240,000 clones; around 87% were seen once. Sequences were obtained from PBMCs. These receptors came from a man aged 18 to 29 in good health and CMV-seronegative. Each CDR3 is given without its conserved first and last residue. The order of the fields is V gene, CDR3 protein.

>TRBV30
AWRTRGYYEQY
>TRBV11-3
ASSFSTSTDTQY
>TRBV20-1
SAKFDEQY
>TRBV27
ASGRGRGLDYGYT
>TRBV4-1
ASSQQRGGTGELF
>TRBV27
AARSNLAGYGYT
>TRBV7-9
ASSKWDTSGRDTQY
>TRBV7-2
ASSSRVDTEAF
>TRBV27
ASSDWTSGSYEQY
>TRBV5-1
ASTKLQETQY
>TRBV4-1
ASSQLAGNTGELF
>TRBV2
ASSLKENQPQH
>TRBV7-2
ASSSTGGQETQY
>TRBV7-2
ASSLAFRPNEQF
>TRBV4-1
ASSQLGLAGPGTGELF
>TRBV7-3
ASSPGGDTQY
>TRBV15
ATSTSGLSGANVLT
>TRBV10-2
ASSPDKLMNTEAF
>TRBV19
ATDDRNYGYT
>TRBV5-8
ASSPLYEQY
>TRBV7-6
ASSSASGAAPYTQY
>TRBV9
ASSVNSGDYNEQF
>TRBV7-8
ASSRLDRGETQY
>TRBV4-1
ASSHPGQGDTGELF
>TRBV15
ATSVRSLTNQEKLF
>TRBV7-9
ASSSDYRVGNEQF
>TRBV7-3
ASSLAGGPNEQY
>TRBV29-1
SVGPGGYEQY
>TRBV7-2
ASSRRQGSGEQY
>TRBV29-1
SVGSRDRIRSYQETQY
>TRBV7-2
ASSTFSGTPYEQY
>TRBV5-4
ASSTDRASGNTIY
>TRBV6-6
ASKQGAGKLF
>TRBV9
ASSVEQGIEANEKLF
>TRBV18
ASSPAQGVGNQPQH
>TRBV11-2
ASSSNRGIVYEQY
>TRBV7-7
ASSLGQGRGSYEQY
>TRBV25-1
ASSGSGGVQPQH
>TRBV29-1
SARDRGPYEQY
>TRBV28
ASRPTVNTEAF
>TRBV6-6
ASSHVGSAYEQY
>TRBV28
ASSPIMDSAGVY
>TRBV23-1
ASSHYRANYGYT
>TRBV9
ASSPKRSGVRINEQY